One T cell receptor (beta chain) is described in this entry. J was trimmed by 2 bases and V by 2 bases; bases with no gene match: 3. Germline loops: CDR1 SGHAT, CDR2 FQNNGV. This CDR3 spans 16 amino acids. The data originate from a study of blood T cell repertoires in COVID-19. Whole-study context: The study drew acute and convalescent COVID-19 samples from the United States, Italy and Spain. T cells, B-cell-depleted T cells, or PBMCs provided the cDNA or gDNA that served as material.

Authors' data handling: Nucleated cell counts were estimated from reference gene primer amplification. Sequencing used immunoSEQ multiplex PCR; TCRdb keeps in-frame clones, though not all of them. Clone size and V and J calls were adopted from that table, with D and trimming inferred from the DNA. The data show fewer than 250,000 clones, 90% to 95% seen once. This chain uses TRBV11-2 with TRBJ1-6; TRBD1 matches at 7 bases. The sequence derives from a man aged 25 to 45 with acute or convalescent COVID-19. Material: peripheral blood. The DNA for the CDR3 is TGTGCCAGCAGCTTAAACAGGGGAGCCTATAATTCACCCCTCCACTTT. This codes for CASSLNRGAYNSPLHF.